These 9 T cell receptor beta chains originate from one sample sequenced in a study of blood T cells in healthy people across ages. Using a J-beta primer mix together with a sample-barcoded 5' primer, a second PCR was run for roughly 7 to 11 cycles. In TCRdb, the 5' RACE reads were re-called with MiXCR into one record per CDR3 protein. The sample records approximately 1.5 million distinct CDR3 sequences, roughly 30% being singletons. Sequenced sample: blood. All receptors come from a woman aged 30 to 39 in good health.

The chain employs TRBV28 and TRBJ2-3; tentative D call: TRBD2 (6 bases). The CDR3 is 15 residues long. V was trimmed by 6 bases and J by 2 bases, leaving 15 bases between them. Germline lookup yields CDR1 MDHEN and CDR2 SYDVKM. CDR3 coding DNA: TGTGCCAGCAGCCCCCGGCGGGGCCTCACAGATACGCAGTATTTT. Its translation is CASSPRRGLTDTQYF.

The genes are TRBV7-6 and TRBJ1-1, with D unclear. The CDR3 has 13 amino acids. CDR1 and CDR2 (germline): SGHVS, FNYEAQ. Trimming removed 1 base from V and 6 bases from J, with 9 bases in between. The CDR3 here is CASSLERRAEAFF. The CDR3, as DNA: TGTGCCAGCAGCTTAGAGCGAAGAGCTGAAGCTTTCTTT.

V usage is TRBV3-1 and J usage is TRBJ2-4, with D possibly being TRBD1 (6 bases). The J call could be wrong; TRBJ2-7 is a better fit for the DNA end. Germline lookup yields CDR1 LGHDT and CDR2 YNNKEL (reference sequence). This CDR3 has 14 amino acids. CDR3 nucleotide sequence: TGTGCCAGCAGTCACTTACAGGGACGGGACGAGCAGTACTTC. Its translation: CASSHLQGRDEQYF.

The V call is TRBV2, the J call TRBJ1-2; D possibly corresponds to TRBD1 (5 bases). The CDR3 has 15 amino acids. Germline V gene data show CDR1 as SNHLY and CDR2 as FYNNEI. V was cut by 7 bases and J by 7 bases, with 22 bases left in between. The chain's CDR3 is CASNHRQRGERGYTF. The CDR3 nucleotides are TGTGCCAGCAATCATCGACAGAGGGGAGAGCGTGGCTACACCTTC.

This clonotype was found many times. J is TRBJ2-5 and V is TRBV20-1, with 14 positions matching TRBD2. The CDR3 spans 16 residues. CDR1 is DFQATT, CDR2 SNEGSKA, per germline (reference sequence). The junction had 10 bases not matched to a gene; V was cut back by 5 bases and J by 5 bases. The CDR3 sequence: CSAGTGTSGGRETQYF. The CDR3 bases are TGCAGTGCTGGCACCGGGACTAGCGGGGGTAGGGAGACCCAGTACTTC.

This rearrangement joins TRBV7-2 to TRBJ2-5, with TRBD2 matching over 7 bases. Germline values: CDR1 SGHTA, CDR2 FQGNSA. The CDR3 loop spans 14 amino acids. After removal of 3 bases from V and 9 bases from J, the junction contained 10 bases not matched to a gene. The CDR3 DNA sequence: TGTGCCAGCAGCTTGGGAGGGCCGGTGGAGTCCCAGTACTTC. As protein: CASSLGGPVESQYF.

The V and J genes are TRBV24-1 and TRBJ2-7, with 10 bases identical to TRBD1. This CDR3 spans 15 amino acids. The J segment lost 3 bases and the V segment lost 6 bases, leaving 7 bases of the junction unmatched. From germline, CDR1 is KGHDR and CDR2 SFDVKD. CDR3 sequence: CATSRRGTGVYEQYF. The CDR3 coding sequence is TGTGCCACCAGTCGCCGGGGGACAGGGGTCTACGAGCAGTACTTC.

The chain is built from TRBV5-5 and TRBJ1-2, with D possibly being TRBD1 (6 bases). The CDR3 consists of 14 residues. V was trimmed by 4 bases and J by 3 bases, leaving 13 bases between them. Germline V gives CDR1 SGHKS, CDR2 YYEKEE (reference sequence). DNA of the CDR3: TGTGCCAGCAGCCCCTCGCGGACAGACTATGGCTACACCTTC. Protein sequence: CASSPSRTDYGYTF.

For this clonotype: A much larger clonotype is one base distant, so this may be a read error. The gene calls are TRBV2 and TRBJ2-5; TRBD2 matches at 13 bases. From germline, CDR1 is SNHLY and CDR2 FYNNEI. The CDR3 is 16 amino acids. J gave up 9 bases and V 4 bases, and 11 bases lay outside the gene matches. The CDR3 here is CASSGGTSGVDGAQYF. CDR3 coding DNA: TGTGCCAGCAGTGGGGGGACTAGCGGGGTCGACGGGGCCCAGTACTTC.